Listed below are T cell receptor beta chains from one sample, sequenced in a study of blood T cell repertoires in COVID-19. Clones were sequenced by immunoSEQ multiplex PCR, and TCRdb holds only the in-frame ones, with some missing. The sample carries about 140,000 clones, roughly 80% recorded once. The sequenced sample was peripheral blood. These receptors were obtained from a woman in her sixties or seventies with acute or convalescent COVID-19. CDR3s include the opening cysteine and the closing phenylalanine or tryptophan. Each record gives: CDR3 DNA, CDR3 protein, V gene, D gene, J gene, clone size. A D gene is named only where the DNA matches it firmly. A clone size is listed for some rows: how often the clone was seen (once, few, many), or a class if it is expanded.

cdr3_nt: TGTGCCAGCAGTTTTCCCGACAAATCCTACGAGCAGTACTTC
cdr3_aa: CASSFPDKSYEQYF
v_call: TRBV28
d_call: .
j_call: TRBJ2-7
clone_size: once

cdr3_nt: TGTGCCACCAGCAGGGGCTTCTTAAGTCTCACAGATACGCAGTATTTT
cdr3_aa: CATSRGFLSLTDTQYF
v_call: TRBV15
d_call: .
j_call: TRBJ2-3
clone_size: .

cdr3_nt: TGCGCCAGCAGCCCGACAGGGGTTAGCAATCAGCCCCAGCATTTT
cdr3_aa: CASSPTGVSNQPQHF
v_call: TRBV5-1
d_call: TRBD1
j_call: TRBJ1-5
clone_size: .

cdr3_nt: TGTGCCAGCAGCGTAGGGACAGGGGGTAAGGGAGTGACTGAAGCTTTCTTT
cdr3_aa: CASSVGTGGKGVTEAFF
v_call: TRBV9
d_call: TRBD1
j_call: TRBJ1-1
clone_size: .

cdr3_nt: TGTGCCAGCAGCCAGGGGCTCTCTGGAAACACCATATATTTT
cdr3_aa: CASSQGLSGNTIYF
v_call: TRBV3-1/TRBV3-2
d_call: .
j_call: TRBJ1-3
clone_size: .

cdr3_nt: TGTGCCAGCAGTTTTCGGGGGTTGCAGCCCCAGCATTTT
cdr3_aa: CASSFRGLQPQHF
v_call: TRBV28
d_call: .
j_call: TRBJ1-5
clone_size: .

cdr3_nt: TGTGCCAGCAGTTATACTCCGGGACAGGGAGGCGAGCCCCAGCATTTT
cdr3_aa: CASSYTPGQGGEPQHF
v_call: TRBV2
d_call: TRBD1
j_call: TRBJ1-5
clone_size: .

cdr3_nt: TGTGCCAGCAGCCGCATTTATAGTGTGGGACAGGCACCCCGAGGCACTGAAGCTTTCTTT
cdr3_aa: CASSRIYSVGQAPRGTEAFF
v_call: TRBV28
d_call: TRBD1
j_call: TRBJ1-1
clone_size: .

cdr3_nt: TGTGCCAGCAGTTACGGCGGGAGGACCGCCAATGAGCAGTTCTTC
cdr3_aa: CASSYGGRTANEQFF
v_call: TRBV6-2/TRBV6-3
d_call: TRBD2
j_call: TRBJ2-1
clone_size: .

cdr3_nt: TGTGCCAGCAGTGAACGACCCCCCGGACAGGGGGGTATTCTACGAGGGCAGTACTTC
cdr3_aa: CASSERPPGQGGILRGQYF
v_call: TRBV6-1
d_call: TRBD1
j_call: TRBJ2-7
clone_size: .

cdr3_nt: TGTGCCAGCAGTTACTCGATTAGGGGTCTTGAGCAGTTCTTC
cdr3_aa: CASSYSIRGLEQFF
v_call: TRBV6-2/TRBV6-3
d_call: .
j_call: TRBJ2-1
clone_size: .

cdr3_nt: TGTGCCTGGAGTGTGGGGGGAAGGAAACTGTTTTTT
cdr3_aa: CAWSVGGRKLFF
v_call: TRBV30
d_call: .
j_call: TRBJ1-4
clone_size: .

cdr3_nt: TGCGCCAGCCGAAGGACTAGCGGCACAGATACGCAGTATTTT
cdr3_aa: CASRRTSGTDTQYF
v_call: TRBV10-2
d_call: TRBD2
j_call: TRBJ2-3
clone_size: .

cdr3_nt: TGTGCCAGCAGTTTAGTGGGGACTAGCGGGAGGTATGAGCAGTTCTTC
cdr3_aa: CASSLVGTSGRYEQFF
v_call: TRBV28
d_call: TRBD2
j_call: TRBJ2-1
clone_size: .

cdr3_nt: TGTGCCAGCAGCCCCTGGCCAAAAAGGGGTGGCTACACCTTC
cdr3_aa: CASSPWPKRGGYTF
v_call: TRBV3-1/TRBV3-2
d_call: .
j_call: TRBJ1-2
clone_size: .

cdr3_nt: TGTGCCATCAGTGAGGGAGGGCCCGAGCAGTACTTC
cdr3_aa: CAISEGGPEQYF
v_call: TRBV10-3
d_call: .
j_call: TRBJ2-7
clone_size: .

cdr3_nt: TGCGCCAGCAGTCCACGCGAACCGGGTGGGGAGACCCAGTACTTC
cdr3_aa: CASSPREPGGETQYF
v_call: TRBV5-1
d_call: .
j_call: TRBJ2-5
clone_size: once

cdr3_nt: TGTGCCTGGAGTGTATTGTCTAGCGGACCTCGGGAGCAGTACTTC
cdr3_aa: CAWSVLSSGPREQYF
v_call: TRBV30
d_call: TRBD2
j_call: TRBJ2-7
clone_size: .

cdr3_nt: TGTGCCATCAGTGAGTCCCTATACAATGAGCAGTTCTTC
cdr3_aa: CAISESLYNEQFF
v_call: TRBV10-3
d_call: .
j_call: TRBJ2-1
clone_size: .

cdr3_nt: TGCGCCAGCAGCCAAGATTTTTCCCGGACTGTAGCTAGCACAGATACGCAGTATTTT
cdr3_aa: CASSQDFSRTVASTDTQYF
v_call: TRBV4-1
d_call: .
j_call: TRBJ2-3
clone_size: .

cdr3_nt: TGTGCCAGCAGCTTACCCCCAGGTACCGGGGAGCTGTTTTTT
cdr3_aa: CASSLPPGTGELFF
v_call: TRBV7-8
d_call: .
j_call: TRBJ2-2
clone_size: once

cdr3_nt: TGTGCCAGTACATCTACAGGTGGGGATTCACCCCTCCACTTT
cdr3_aa: CASTSTGGDSPLHF
v_call: TRBV3-1/TRBV3-2
d_call: .
j_call: TRBJ1-6
clone_size: .

cdr3_nt: TGTGCCAGCAGTTACCCGGGAAACACCATATATTTT
cdr3_aa: CASSYPGNTIYF
v_call: TRBV6-2/TRBV6-3
d_call: .
j_call: TRBJ1-3
clone_size: .

cdr3_nt: TGTGCCAGCAGCTCGTACGGGGGTCCTACTGAAGCTTTCTTT
cdr3_aa: CASSSYGGPTEAFF
v_call: TRBV7-3
d_call: .
j_call: TRBJ1-1
clone_size: .

cdr3_nt: TGTGCCAGTAACAGCTTTTACTCTGGAAACACCATATATTTT
cdr3_aa: CASNSFYSGNTIYF
v_call: TRBV19
d_call: .
j_call: TRBJ1-3
clone_size: .

cdr3_nt: TGTGCCAGCAGCTTAGATGAGCGGTACTCGAACACCGGGGAGCTGTTTTTT
cdr3_aa: CASSLDERYSNTGELFF
v_call: TRBV7-8
d_call: .
j_call: TRBJ2-2
clone_size: .

cdr3_nt: TGTGCCTGGAGTGTTGGGACAGGGGACGGCTACACCTTC
cdr3_aa: CAWSVGTGDGYTF
v_call: TRBV30
d_call: TRBD1
j_call: TRBJ1-2
clone_size: .

cdr3_nt: TGTGCCAGCAGCCCCGGGACAGGGATGCGTCAGCCCCAGCATTTT
cdr3_aa: CASSPGTGMRQPQHF
v_call: TRBV28
d_call: TRBD1
j_call: TRBJ1-5
clone_size: .

cdr3_nt: TGTGCCAGCAGTTCCGTCCCCCCGGAGCAGTTCTTC
cdr3_aa: CASSSVPPEQFF
v_call: TRBV27
d_call: .
j_call: TRBJ2-1
clone_size: .

cdr3_nt: TGCAGTGCGGGAGATGGCTACACCTTC
cdr3_aa: CSAGDGYTF
v_call: TRBV20-1
d_call: .
j_call: TRBJ1-2
clone_size: .

cdr3_nt: TGTGCCAGCAGCACACAGGACAATCAGCCCCAGCATTTT
cdr3_aa: CASSTQDNQPQHF
v_call: TRBV7-3
d_call: .
j_call: TRBJ1-5
clone_size: .

cdr3_nt: TGTGCCAGCAGCTTAGACGCAGGGGGCAGTGGGGCCAACGTCCTGACTTTC
cdr3_aa: CASSLDAGGSGANVLTF
v_call: TRBV11-2
d_call: TRBD1
j_call: TRBJ2-6
clone_size: .

cdr3_nt: TGTGCCAGCTCACCACCCCAGGGCAGAGAGACCCAGTACTTC
cdr3_aa: CASSPPQGRETQYF
v_call: TRBV18
d_call: .
j_call: TRBJ2-5
clone_size: .

cdr3_nt: TGTGCCAGCAGGACCCTCCGGGGGACGGTGTATGGCTACACCTTC
cdr3_aa: CASRTLRGTVYGYTF
v_call: TRBV2
d_call: .
j_call: TRBJ1-2
clone_size: .

cdr3_nt: TGTGCCAGCAGTTATCTCCTAGCGGAAAGCGCCGGGGAGCTGTTTTTT
cdr3_aa: CASSYLLAESAGELFF
v_call: TRBV6-5
d_call: TRBD2
j_call: TRBJ2-2
clone_size: .

cdr3_nt: TGCGCCAGCAGCCAAGAGGGGGCCTCTTCCTCCTACAATGAGCAGTTCTTC
cdr3_aa: CASSQEGASSSYNEQFF
v_call: TRBV4-1
d_call: .
j_call: TRBJ2-1
clone_size: .

cdr3_nt: TGCGCCAGCAGCCCCCGACAATTAGGGAACACTGAAGCTTTCTTT
cdr3_aa: CASSPRQLGNTEAFF
v_call: TRBV5-1
d_call: .
j_call: TRBJ1-1
clone_size: .

cdr3_nt: TGTGCCAGCAGAACTAACAGGGGTCTCCCAGGCTACACCTTC
cdr3_aa: CASRTNRGLPGYTF
v_call: TRBV28
d_call: TRBD1
j_call: TRBJ1-2
clone_size: .

cdr3_nt: TGCGCCAGGGTAGCGGGGGCCGGCCGGCAGCCCCAGCATTTT
cdr3_aa: CARVAGAGRQPQHF
v_call: TRBV5-1
d_call: .
j_call: TRBJ1-5
clone_size: .

cdr3_nt: TGTGCCAGCAGCTTAAGCGGGAGCTCCTACAATGAGCAGTTCTTC
cdr3_aa: CASSLSGSSYNEQFF
v_call: TRBV7-9
d_call: TRBD2
j_call: TRBJ2-1
clone_size: .